This T cell receptor (beta chain) was documented in a study of blood T cell repertoires in COVID-19. Looking at the study overall: The United States, Italy and Spain provided the acute and convalescent COVID-19 samples. PBMCs, B-cell-depleted T cells, or T cells were the source of the cDNA or gDNA that made up the material.

Per the authors' pipeline: Quantification of nucleated cells was approximated via reference gene primer amplification. TCRdb's copy holds only in-frame clones and misses some; the assay was immunoSEQ multiplex PCR. That table is the source of V, J and clone size, and D and trimming were worked out from the DNA. The sample records approximately 130,000 clones, around nine tenths being singletons. The clonotype was recovered from a man aged 50 to 59 with acute or convalescent COVID-19. Sequences were obtained from peripheral blood.

CDR3 sequence (DNA): TGTGCCTGGAGTGAGGGGATTCCGGGCAATCAGCCCCAGCATTTT. As protein: CAWSEGIPGNQPQHF. This chain links TRBV30 with TRBJ1-5, with D tentatively TRBD1 (5 bases). Trimming shortened V by 1 base and J by 2 bases, and 12 bases separated the two germline ends. Germline CDR1 GTSNPN, CDR2 SVGIG (reference sequence). There are 15 residues in the CDR3.